A single sample gave rise to the 18 T cell receptor beta chains below, sequenced in a study of T cell repertoires in cytomegalovirus infection. These receptors are not linked to any known antigen. TCRdb recomputed calls from the reads with MiXCR, one row per CDR3 protein. Counted here are some 500,000 distinct CDR3 sequences, 30% to 35% occurring once; the ten biggest clones make up roughly 15%. The source was cultured PBMCs, collected from culture after CMV antigen stimulation. These receptors all come from a human donor in good health (CMV status not recorded). Some clones in this sample may be carry-over from other donors' samples.

This clonotype has more than one count but fewer than ten. This sequence joins TRBV20-1 and TRBJ1-1, with TRBD1 matching 9 bases. J gave up 5 bases and V 3 bases, and 4 bases lay outside the gene matches. The CDR3 length is 13 residues. In germline, CDR1 is DFQATT, CDR2 SNEGSKA (reference sequence). The CDR3, as DNA: TGCAGTGCTAGTAGACAGGGGGGGACTGAAGCTTTCTTT. Residues: CSASRQGGTEAFF.

J is TRBJ1-3 and V is TRBV10-3, with D possibly TRBD1 on 5 matching bases. Germline CDR1 ENHRY, CDR2 SYGVKD. V was shortened by 10 bases and J by 4 bases, with 11 bases between the two germline ends. The CDR3 totals 12 residues. The chain's CDR3 is CATGAKGNTIYF. The CDR3 DNA follows: TGTGCCACCGGGGCGAAGGGAAACACCATATATTTT.

Only a few counts were recorded for this clonotype. The genes are TRBV12-3 or TRBV12-4 and TRBJ2-1, with 13 bases aligning to TRBD2. The trim removed 2 bases at V and 8 bases at J, leaving 9 bases unmatched. CDR3 length: 17 residues. CDR3 nucleotide sequence: TGTGCCAGCAGTTTACCGACTAGCGGGAGGTTTATCGATGAGCAGTTCTTC. It encodes CASSLPTSGRFIDEQFF.

This clonotype turned up a few times. The V call is TRBV20-1, the J call TRBJ2-7, with 7 positions matching TRBD1. This CDR3 contains 16 residues. V dropped 3 bases and J dropped 7; count of bases not matched to a gene: 18. The germline CDR1 and CDR2 sequences are DFQATT and SNEGSKA (reference sequence). DNA for the CDR3: TGCAGTGCTAGTGGGACAGAGGCCGTGACCTCTCGGGAGCAGTACTTC. This encodes CSASGTEAVTSREQYF.

The rearrangement uses TRBV7-4 and TRBJ2-1; the match to TRBD2 covers 8 bases. Germline CDR1 SGHVT, CDR2 SQSDAQ. V was pared by 0 bases and J by 7 bases, with 5 bases of the junction left unmatched. CDR3 size: 15 residues. The DNA for the CDR3 is TGTGCCAGCAGCTTAGCGTTGCGGGAGGTTAATGAGCAGTTCTTC. It is translated as CASSLALREVNEQFF. Variable domain in full (rest from reference TRBV7-4 and TRBJ2-1): GAGVSQSPRYKVAKRGRDVALRCDSISGHVTLYWYRQTLGQGSEVLTYSQSDAQRDKSGRPSGRFSAERPERSVSTLKIQRTEQGDSAVYLCASSLALREVNEQFFGPGTRLTVL.

V usage is TRBV28 and J usage is TRBJ2-7, with 11 bases identical to TRBD2. Germline values: CDR1 MDHEN, CDR2 SYDVKM. V dropped 10 bases and J dropped 1; count of bases not matched to a gene: 9. The CDR3 contains 15 residues. The CDR3 bases are TGTGCCATTACGACTAGCGGGACTTCTTCCTACGAGCAGTACTTC. As protein: CAITTSGTSSYEQYF.

This chain links TRBV6-6 with TRBJ2-7; D gene uncertain. The germline V gene has CDR1 MNHNY and CDR2 SVGAGI (reference sequence). The V gene lost 6 bases and the J gene lost 0 bases, with 9 bases spanning the gap. The CDR3 spans 13 residues. The CDR3 loop reads CASRDGSSYEQYV. CDR3 DNA: TGTGCCAGCAGGGACGGCAGCTCCTACGAGCAGTACGTC.

The chain is built from TRBV11-2 and TRBJ2-1; D may correspond to TRBD1 or TRBD2 (5 bases each). The germline V gene encodes CDR1 SGHAT and CDR2 FQNNGV. Deletions cut 2 bases from V and 8 bases from J, with 25 bases between. This CDR3 is 18 amino acids long. The CDR3 spells CASSLMGVATWGVDEQFF. CDR3 bases: TGTGCCAGCAGCTTAATGGGGGTGGCTACCTGGGGCGTCGATGAGCAGTTCTTC.

This clonotype was observed a handful of times. V is TRBV7-2 and J is TRBJ2-1, with TRBD2 matching over 9 bases. Germline-derived CDR1 and CDR2 are SGHTA and FQGNSA. After removal of 5 bases from V and 2 bases from J, the junction contained 10 bases not matched to a gene. The CDR3 sequence is 17 residues long. The CDR3 nucleotides are TGTGCCAGCAGCGCACCGGTAAGCGGGAGGACCTACAATGAGCAGTTCTTC. It yields the protein CASSAPVSGRTYNEQFF.

The CDR3 region is CASSFGRVGNQPQHF. The CDR3 bases are TGTGCCAGCAGTTTTGGCAGGGTTGGCAATCAGCCCCAGCATTTT. V usage is TRBV28 and J usage is TRBJ1-5; possible D gene TRBD1, 5 bases. From germline, CDR1 is MDHEN and CDR2 SYDVKM. The V end lost 3 bases, the J end lost 2 bases, and 11 bases lay between the germline ends. The CDR3 contains 15 residues. Variable domain in full (rest from reference TRBV28 and TRBJ1-5): DVKVTQSSRYLVKRTGEKVFLECVQDMDHENMFWYRQDPGLGLRLIYFSYDVKMKEKGDIPEGYSVSREKKERFSLILESASTNQTSMYLCASSFGRVGNQPQHFGDGTRLSIL.

This clonotype was recorded at least ten times. This chain joins TRBV4-3 and TRBJ1-2; weak D call: TRBD1 (6 bases). CDR3 size: 13 residues. V was shortened by 0 bases and J by 8 bases, with 10 bases between the two germline ends. CDR1 and CDR2 from the germline V gene are LGHNA and YSLEER. In nucleotides, the CDR3 is TGCGCCAGCAGCCAAGATAGGGGGTTCGGCTACACCTTC. This codes for CASSQDRGFGYTF.

This clonotype was seen a handful of times. The chain couples TRBV2 to TRBJ1-1; maybe TRBD1 (5 bases). Trimming took 3 bases from V and 4 from J, leaving 9 bases between them. CDR1 and CDR2 (germline): SNHLY, FYNNEI. There are 13 residues in the CDR3. The CDR3 spells CASSERGVTEAFF. The CDR3 coding sequence is TGTGCCAGCAGTGAGAGAGGGGTCACTGAAGCTTTCTTT.

This chain connects TRBV6-2 or TRBV6-3 to TRBJ2-1, with no clear D. Looked up from germline, CDR1 is MNHEY and CDR2 is SVGEGT. CDR3 length equals 17 residues. Trimming pared 2 bases from V and 1 base from J, leaving 15 bases between. CDR3 sequence: CASSYRYPLGSYNEQFF. As DNA, the CDR3 is TGTGCCAGCAGTTACCGCTACCCCCTGGGGTCCTACAATGAGCAGTTCTTC.

This clonotype was seen at least ten times. V and J are TRBV9 and TRBJ1-2, with D unclear. Germline V gene sequence: CDR1 SGDLS, CDR2 YYNGEE. This CDR3 contains 14 residues. V was trimmed by 0 bases and J by 4 bases, leaving 10 bases between them. CDR3 protein: CASSVDPEGYGYTF. DNA for the CDR3: TGTGCCAGCAGCGTAGATCCCGAGGGCTATGGCTACACCTTC.

This chain uses TRBV6-6 with TRBJ2-1; 7 bases match TRBD1. The trim removed 4 bases at V and 12 bases at J, leaving 6 bases unmatched. Per germline, CDR1 MNHNY and CDR2 SVGAGI (reference sequence). The CDR3 spans 12 residues. As DNA, the CDR3 is TGTGCCAGCAGTTCCGACAGGGAAGGGCAGTTCTTC. Protein sequence: CASSSDREGQFF.

V is TRBV6-2 or TRBV6-3 and J is TRBJ2-7; D call uncertain. The CDR3 runs to 13 residues. Germline V gives CDR1 MNHEY, CDR2 SVGEGT. Deletions cut 2 bases from V and 2 bases from J, with 7 bases between. The CDR3 loop reads CASSYLKTYEQYF. DNA of the CDR3: TGTGCCAGCAGTTACCTAAAAACCTACGAGCAGTACTTC.

There are many counts of this clonotype. V gene TRBV7-2 combines with J gene TRBJ2-5; D ambiguous. Germline V gives CDR1 SGHTA, CDR2 FQGNSA. The CDR3 is made up of 12 amino acids. V lost 5 bases to trimming and J lost 5 bases, with 9 bases between them. DNA of the CDR3: TGTGCCAGCAGCCCATTGTGGGAGACCCAGTACTTC. It translates to CASSPLWETQYF.

This clonotype has a handful of counts. This sequence joins TRBV28 and TRBJ1-4; D is perhaps TRBD1 (5 bases). The CDR3 extends over 14 amino acids. Germline V gene lookup returns CDR1 MDHEN and CDR2 SYDVKM. V was shortened by 6 bases and J by 0 bases, with 8 bases between the two germline ends. The CDR3: CASREGSTNEKLFF. The CDR3 nucleotides are TGTGCCAGCAGGGAGGGGTCAACTAATGAAAAACTGTTTTTT.